This T cell receptor (beta chain) was documented in a study of shared clonotypes between healthy human individuals. Across the whole study: There were three CD4 naive, three CD4 memory, two CD8 naive and one CD8 memory plates per donor.

Researchers partitioned CD4+ cells into CD45RA+ naive and CD45RA-negative memory subsets. The CDR3 totals 14 residues. Profiled with immunoSEQ multiplex PCR; TCRdb holds only in-frame clones, not every one. The repertoire holds some 980,000 clones, with more than 75% as singletons. This receptor was taken from a man aged 18 to 30 in good health. The V and J genes are TRBV21-1 and TRBJ2-7; the tabulated D call, TRBD2, remains unverified against the DNA. TRBV21-1 corresponds to a pseudogene. Sequenced: memory CD4+ T cells sorted from blood. Subset reported: CD45RA-negative fraction. The CDR3 DNA is TGTGCCAGCAGCAAGCCGGGTCACTCCTACGAGCAGTACTTC. Protein: CASSKPGHSYEQYF.